The 16 T cell receptor beta chains below all came from one sample that was sequenced in a study of early T cells in non-severe SARS-CoV-2 infection. TCRdb analysed the 5' RACE reads with MiXCR anew, one entry per CDR3 protein. The sample has 50,000 to 65,000 distinct CDR3 sequences; 11% are singletons. The specimen comprised whole blood, sampled at baseline. These receptors all stem from an adult who was a healthcare worker with PCR-confirmed SARS-CoV-2 infection or an uninfected control (not recorded which).

The DNA for the CDR3 is TGTGCCAGCAGCTCGACGGGGTTTAGGAGAGGCTACACCTTC. This codes for CASSSTGFRRGYTF. V gene TRBV11-2 combines with J gene TRBJ1-2, with D hard to call. V was pared by 4 bases and J by 8 bases, with 17 bases between. Germline CDR1 SGHAT, CDR2 FQNNGV. This CDR3 is 14 amino acids long.

In its sample, this clonotype was seen many times. The chain links TRBV7-2 to TRBJ2-5, with TRBD2 matching over 14 bases. The germline gives CDR1 SGHTA, CDR2 FQGNSA. The trim removed 4 bases at V and 9 bases at J, leaving 1 base unmatched. This CDR3 is 13 amino acids long. CDR3 protein: CASSSGLAGAQYF. The CDR3 DNA sequence: TGTGCCAGCAGCTCGGGACTAGCGGGGGCCCAGTACTTC.

V and J are TRBV12-5 and TRBJ2-5; D is perhaps TRBD1 (5 bases). CDR1 LGHNT and CDR2 FRNRAP come from the germline V gene. V lost 4 bases to trimming and J lost 2 bases, with 20 bases between them. This CDR3 contains 17 residues. The CDR3 region has the DNA TGTGCTAGTGGTTGGACATGTCCGTGTGGGGCTCAAGAGACCCAGTACTTC. This encodes CASGWTCPCGAQETQYF.

The V call is TRBV28, the J call TRBJ2-3; unclear D gene. Trimming took 1 base from V and 4 from J, leaving 9 bases between them. Per germline, CDR1 MDHEN and CDR2 SYDVKM. There are 14 residues in the CDR3. The CDR3 coding sequence is TGTGCCAGCAGTTTATCGGCAGGTCCAGATACGCAGTATTTT. Protein product: CASSLSAGPDTQYF. The entire variable domain, with the rest obtained from reference TRBV28 and TRBJ2-3, is as follows: DVKVTQSSRYLVKRTGEKVFLECVQDMDHENMFWYRQDPGLGLRLIYFSYDVKMKEKGDIPEGYSVSREKKERFSLILESASTNQTSMYLCASSLSAGPDTQYFGPGTRLTVL.

In its sample, this clonotype was seen many times. This chain links TRBV13 with TRBJ2-3; TRBD2 aligns across 12 bases. V shed 5 bases and J 6 bases; nucleotides not matched to a gene: 9. CDR3 length: 16 residues. Germline CDR1 reads PRHDT; CDR2 reads FYEKMQ (reference sequence). Here the CDR3 reads CASSHSSGGALDTQYF. The CDR3 nucleotides are TGTGCCAGCAGCCATTCTAGCGGGGGGGCCTTGGATACGCAGTATTTT.

In its sample, this clonotype was seen a few times. The rearrangement joins TRBV5-4 to TRBJ2-7; 10 nucleotides agree with TRBD2. The V gene's germline CDR1 is SGHNT and CDR2 YYREEE (reference sequence). Trimming removed 4 bases from V and 4 bases from J; junction bases left unmatched: 11. This CDR3 region has 16 residues. The CDR3, as DNA: TGTGCCAGCAGCCTGGCGAGCGGGGGGGCTTCATACGAGCAGTACTTC. Translation: CASSLASGGASYEQYF.

This clonotype has only a few counts. The chain joins TRBV6-6 to TRBJ2-1; 11 bases agree with TRBD2. The CDR3 sequence is 15 residues long. The V gene end was trimmed by 0 bases and the J gene end by 6 bases; junction bases not matched to a gene: 1. The germline V gene has CDR1 MNHNY and CDR2 SVGAGI (reference sequence). CDR3 sequence (DNA): TGTGCCAGCAGTTACTCTGGGACTAGCGGCAATGAGCAGTTCTTC. Translation: CASSYSGTSGNEQFF.

Comments on this clonotype: Germline and junction disagree at one end, which may indicate a read error. The chain is built from TRBV12-3 or TRBV12-4 and TRBJ1-1; the match to TRBD1 covers 9 bases. The CDR3 length is 16 residues. This chain's CDR3 is CASSLPGQGTNPEAFF. The CDR3 nucleotides are TGTGCCAGCAGTTTACCTGGACAGGGGACGAACCCTGAAGCTTTCTTT.

The V gene is TRBV12-3 or TRBV12-4, the J gene TRBJ1-5; 8 bases are a match to TRBD1. Trimming took 6 bases from V and 6 from J; bases not matched to a gene: 7. This CDR3 is 14 amino acids long. Here the CDR3 DNA reads TGTGCCAGCAGCTCCAGGGGGCGTATTCAGCCCCAGCATTTT. It codes for CASSSRGRIQPQHF.

This clonotype was recorded many times. J is TRBJ2-3 and V is TRBV10-2; D possibly corresponds to TRBD2 (6 bases). Between the trimmed V and J ends, which lost 5 bases and 14 bases, there was a span of 17 bases. The CDR3 has 12 residues. Germline lookup yields CDR1 WSHSY and CDR2 SAAADI. DNA for the CDR3: TGCGCCAGCAGTTCGTGGGACTCTGATCGGTATTTT. Translation: CASSSWDSDRYF.

This clonotype has only a few counts. This chain connects TRBV7-8 to TRBJ1-2; TRBD1 might be the D (6 bases). The V end was cut by 5 bases, the J end by 8 bases, with 21 bases between. Germline lookup yields CDR1 SGHVS and CDR2 FQNEAQ. The CDR3 is made up of 15 amino acids. The CDR3 sequence is CASSLGGGAGVGYTF. The DNA for the CDR3 is TGTGCCAGCAGCCTGGGAGGGGGAGCCGGTGTGGGCTACACCTTC.

The V call is TRBV11-2, the J call TRBJ1-4; D remains ambiguous. Germline V lookup: CDR1 SGHAT, CDR2 FQNNGV. The CDR3 is 14 residues long. V lost 2 bases, J lost 3 bases, and 7 bases lay in between. The DNA for the CDR3 is TGTGCCAGCAGCTTAATCCAGTCTAATGAAAAACTGTTTTTT. The encoded protein is CASSLIQSNEKLFF.

This clonotype was recorded a few times. The gene calls are TRBV11-2 and TRBJ2-5; no definite D call. This CDR3 has 13 amino acids. Trimming cost V 5 bases and J 3 bases, with 10 bases left between them. Germline assignment: CDR1 SGHAT and CDR2 FQNNGV. The chain's CDR3 is CASSLSREETQYF. CDR3 DNA sequence: TGTGCCAGCAGCCTGTCGAGAGAAGAGACCCAGTACTTC.

A few counts support this clonotype. The chain combines TRBV29-1 with TRBJ2-3; possibly TRBD2 for D (6 bases). The ends were cut back, 4 bases at V and 2 bases at J, with 19 bases in the middle. The CDR3 extends over 16 amino acids. CDR1 and CDR2 from the germline V gene are SQVTM and ANQGSEA. CDR3 nucleotides: TGCAGCGTTGCTCCCCTCCAAGCGGGTCCCACAGATACGCAGTATTTT. It is translated as CSVAPLQAGPTDTQYF.

The chain's CDR3 is CASSRYKGEQYF. The CDR3 bases are TGCGCCAGCAGCCGTTACAAGGGCGAGCAGTACTTC. The chain has TRBV5-1 and TRBJ2-7; no definite D call. This CDR3 contains 12 residues. V was cut by 4 bases and J by 6 bases, with 11 bases left in between. Germline V CDR1 and CDR2: SGHRS, YFSETQ.

This clonotype was observed at least ten times. This chain uses TRBV7-9 with TRBJ1-6; 9 nucleotides agree with TRBD1. CDR1 is SEHNR and CDR2 is FQNEAQ in the germline V gene (reference sequence). There are 19 residues in the CDR3. J lost 7 bases, V lost 0 bases, and 13 bases had no gene match. This chain's CDR3 is CASSLAPGQGIRKNSPLHF. The CDR3 DNA reads as TGTGCCAGCAGCTTAGCACCGGGACAGGGAATTAGGAAGAATTCACCCCTCCACTTT.